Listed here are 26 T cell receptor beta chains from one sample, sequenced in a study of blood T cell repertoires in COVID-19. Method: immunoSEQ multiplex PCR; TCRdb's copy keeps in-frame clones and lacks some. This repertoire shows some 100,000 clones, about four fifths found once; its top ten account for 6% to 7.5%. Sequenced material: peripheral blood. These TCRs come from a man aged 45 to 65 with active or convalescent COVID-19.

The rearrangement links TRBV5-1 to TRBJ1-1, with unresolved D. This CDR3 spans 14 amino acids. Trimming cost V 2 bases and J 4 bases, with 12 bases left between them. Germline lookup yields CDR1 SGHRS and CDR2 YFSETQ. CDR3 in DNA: TGCGCCAGCAGCTTTGAGCAGGCCAGCACTGAAGCTTTCTTT. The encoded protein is CASSFEQASTEAFF.

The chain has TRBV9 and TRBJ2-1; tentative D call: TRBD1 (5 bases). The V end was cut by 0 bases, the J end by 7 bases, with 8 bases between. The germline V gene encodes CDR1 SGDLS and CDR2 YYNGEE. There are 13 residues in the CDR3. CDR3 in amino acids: CASSVEPGNEQFF. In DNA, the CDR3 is TGTGCCAGCAGCGTAGAACCAGGGAATGAGCAGTTCTTC. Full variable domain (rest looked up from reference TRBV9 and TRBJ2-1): DSGVTQTPKHLITATGQRVTLRCSPRSGDLSVYWYQQSLDQGLQFLIQYYNGEERAKGNILERFSAQQFPDLHSELNLSSLELGDSALYFCASSVEPGNEQFFGPGTRLTVL.

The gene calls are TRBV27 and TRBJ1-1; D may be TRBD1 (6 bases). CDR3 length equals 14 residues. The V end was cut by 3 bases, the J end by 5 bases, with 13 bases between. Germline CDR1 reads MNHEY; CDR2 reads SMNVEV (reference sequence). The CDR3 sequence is CASSLGGGGTEAFF. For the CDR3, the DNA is TGTGCCAGCAGTTTGGGAGGGGGGGGTACTGAAGCTTTCTTT.

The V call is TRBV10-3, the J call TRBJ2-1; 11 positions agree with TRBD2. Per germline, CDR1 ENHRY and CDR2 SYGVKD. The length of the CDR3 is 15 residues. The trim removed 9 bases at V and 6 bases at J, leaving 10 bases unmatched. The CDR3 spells CAIRDSGGAFNEQFF. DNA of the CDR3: TGTGCCATTAGGGATAGCGGGGGGGCCTTCAATGAGCAGTTCTTC.

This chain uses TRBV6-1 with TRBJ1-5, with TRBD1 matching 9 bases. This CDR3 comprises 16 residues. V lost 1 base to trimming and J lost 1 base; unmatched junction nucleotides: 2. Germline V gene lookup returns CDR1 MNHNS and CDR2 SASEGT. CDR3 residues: CASSEGQGESNQPQHF. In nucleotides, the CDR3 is TGTGCCAGCAGTGAAGGACAGGGGGAAAGCAATCAGCCCCAGCATTTT.

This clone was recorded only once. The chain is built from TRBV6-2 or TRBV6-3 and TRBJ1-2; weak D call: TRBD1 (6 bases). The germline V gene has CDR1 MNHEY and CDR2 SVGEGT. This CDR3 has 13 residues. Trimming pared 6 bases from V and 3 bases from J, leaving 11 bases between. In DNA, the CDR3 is TGTGCCAGCAGCTTACAGGGTTACTATGGCTACACCTTC. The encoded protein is CASSLQGYYGYTF.

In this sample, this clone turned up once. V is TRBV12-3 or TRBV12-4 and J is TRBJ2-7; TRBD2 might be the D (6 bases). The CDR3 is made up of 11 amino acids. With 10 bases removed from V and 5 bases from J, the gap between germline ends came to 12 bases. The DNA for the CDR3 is TGTGCCATCGGGGGAGGACACGAGCAGTACTTC. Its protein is CAIGGGHEQYF.

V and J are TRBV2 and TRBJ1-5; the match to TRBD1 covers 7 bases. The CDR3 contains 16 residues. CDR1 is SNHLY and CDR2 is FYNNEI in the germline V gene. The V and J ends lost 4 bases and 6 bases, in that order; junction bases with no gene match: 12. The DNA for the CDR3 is TGTGCCAGCAGTGTAGGTGGAGGGGGCGGTGGTCAGCCCCAGCATTTT. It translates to CASSVGGGGGGQPQHF.

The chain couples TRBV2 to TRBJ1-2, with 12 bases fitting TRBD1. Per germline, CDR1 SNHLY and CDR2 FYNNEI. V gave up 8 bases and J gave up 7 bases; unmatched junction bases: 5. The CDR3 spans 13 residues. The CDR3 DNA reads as TGTGCCAGCCAGGGACAGGGGGCGTTTGGCTACACCTTC. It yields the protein CASQGQGAFGYTF.

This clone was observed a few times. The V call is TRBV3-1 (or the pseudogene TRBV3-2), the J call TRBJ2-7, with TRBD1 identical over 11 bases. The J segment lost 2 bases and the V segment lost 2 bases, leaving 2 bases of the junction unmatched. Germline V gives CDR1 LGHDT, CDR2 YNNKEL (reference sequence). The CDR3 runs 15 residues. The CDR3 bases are TGTGCCAGCAGCCAACCGGGACAGGGGGCCTACGAGCAGTACTTC. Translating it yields CASSQPGQGAYEQYF.

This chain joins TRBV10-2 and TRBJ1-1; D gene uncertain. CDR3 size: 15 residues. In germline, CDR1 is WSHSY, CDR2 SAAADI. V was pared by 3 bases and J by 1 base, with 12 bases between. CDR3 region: CASSEYQSSNTEAFF. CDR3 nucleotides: TGCGCCAGCAGTGAATATCAGTCTTCGAACACTGAAGCTTTCTTT.

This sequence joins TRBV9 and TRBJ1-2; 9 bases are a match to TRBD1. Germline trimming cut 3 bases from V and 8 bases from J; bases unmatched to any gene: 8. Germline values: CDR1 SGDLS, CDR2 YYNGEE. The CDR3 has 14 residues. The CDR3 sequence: CASSATGTGRGYTF. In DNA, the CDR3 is TGTGCCAGCAGCGCAACCGGGACAGGGAGAGGCTACACCTTC. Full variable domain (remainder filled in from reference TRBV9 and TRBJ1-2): DSGVTQTPKHLITATGQRVTLRCSPRSGDLSVYWYQQSLDQGLQFLIQYYNGEERAKGNILERFSAQQFPDLHSELNLSSLELGDSALYFCASSATGTGRGYTFGSGTRLTVV.

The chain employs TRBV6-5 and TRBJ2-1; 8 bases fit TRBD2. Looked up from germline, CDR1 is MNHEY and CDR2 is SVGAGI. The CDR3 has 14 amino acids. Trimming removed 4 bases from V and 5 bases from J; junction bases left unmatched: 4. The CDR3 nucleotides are TGTGCCAGCAGTTTTAGCGGGGTCCACAATGAGCAGTTCTTC. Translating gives CASSFSGVHNEQFF.

The CDR3 here is CASSTAGGGETQYF. CDR3 DNA: TGCGCCAGCAGCACAGCGGGGGGAGGAGAGACCCAGTACTTC. The V and J genes are TRBV5-1 and TRBJ2-5; 9 nucleotides align to TRBD2. Germline CDR1 is SGHRS and CDR2 is YFSETQ. V gave up 4 bases and J gave up 4 bases; unmatched junction bases: 5. This CDR3 has 14 amino acids.

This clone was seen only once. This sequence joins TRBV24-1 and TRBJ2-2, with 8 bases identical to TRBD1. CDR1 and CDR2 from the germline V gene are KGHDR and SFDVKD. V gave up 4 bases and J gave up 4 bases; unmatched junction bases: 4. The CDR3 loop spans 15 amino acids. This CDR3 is CATSDTRGPTGELFF. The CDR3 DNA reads TGTGCCACCAGTGACACCAGGGGGCCCACCGGGGAGCTGTTTTTT.

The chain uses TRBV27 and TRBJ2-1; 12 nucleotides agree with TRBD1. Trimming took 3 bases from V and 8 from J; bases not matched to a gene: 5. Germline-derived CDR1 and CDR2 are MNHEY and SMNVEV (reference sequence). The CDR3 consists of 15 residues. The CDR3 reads CASSFWGQGADEQFF. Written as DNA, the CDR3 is TGTGCCAGCAGTTTTTGGGGACAGGGGGCTGATGAGCAGTTCTTC.

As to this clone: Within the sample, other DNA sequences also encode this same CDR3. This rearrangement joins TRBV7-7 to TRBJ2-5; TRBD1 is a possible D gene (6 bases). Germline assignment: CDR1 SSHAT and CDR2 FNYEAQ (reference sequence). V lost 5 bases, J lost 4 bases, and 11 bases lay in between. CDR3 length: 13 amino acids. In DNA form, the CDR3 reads TGTGCCAGCAGCGTTCAGGGGACAGAGACCCAGTACTTC. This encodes CASSVQGTETQYF.

The CDR3 coding sequence is TGTGCCAGCAGCTTGGCTACTACATCAAACTATGGCTACACCTTC. Its translation: CASSLATTSNYGYTF. V usage is TRBV5-5 and J usage is TRBJ1-2; D gene unclear. Per germline, CDR1 SGHKS and CDR2 YYEKEE (reference sequence). Deletions cut 0 bases from V and 2 bases from J, with 11 bases between. The length of the CDR3 is 15 residues.

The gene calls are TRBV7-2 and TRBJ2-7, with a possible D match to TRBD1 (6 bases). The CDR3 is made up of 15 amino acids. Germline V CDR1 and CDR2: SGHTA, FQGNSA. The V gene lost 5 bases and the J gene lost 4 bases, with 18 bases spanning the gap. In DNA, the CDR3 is TGTGCCAGCAGCGTACAGGGATCTCTCGTATACGAGCAGTACTTC. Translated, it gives CASSVQGSLVYEQYF.

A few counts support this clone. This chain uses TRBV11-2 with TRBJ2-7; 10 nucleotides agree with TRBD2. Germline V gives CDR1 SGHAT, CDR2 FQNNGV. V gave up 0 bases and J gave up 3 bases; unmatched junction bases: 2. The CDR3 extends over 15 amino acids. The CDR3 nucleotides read TGTGCCAGCAGCTTAGAGTTAGCGGGGGGCTACGAGCAGTACTTC. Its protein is CASSLELAGGYEQYF.

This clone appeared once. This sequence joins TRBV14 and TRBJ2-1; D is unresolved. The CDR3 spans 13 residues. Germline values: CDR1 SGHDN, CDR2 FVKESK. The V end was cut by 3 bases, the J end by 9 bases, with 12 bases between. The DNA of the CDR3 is TGTGCCAGCAGCCAGTATCCGTCGGGTGAGCAGTTCTTC. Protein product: CASSQYPSGEQFF.

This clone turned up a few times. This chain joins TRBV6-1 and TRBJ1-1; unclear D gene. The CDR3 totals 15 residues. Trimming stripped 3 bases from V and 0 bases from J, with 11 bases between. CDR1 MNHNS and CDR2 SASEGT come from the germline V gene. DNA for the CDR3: TGTGCCAGCAGTGATCAGCAGGCAGTGAACACTGAAGCTTTCTTT. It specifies CASSDQQAVNTEAFF.

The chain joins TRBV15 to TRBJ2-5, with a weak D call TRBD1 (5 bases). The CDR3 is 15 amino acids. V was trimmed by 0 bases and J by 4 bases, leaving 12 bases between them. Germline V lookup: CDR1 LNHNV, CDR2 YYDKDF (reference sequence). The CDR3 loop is CATSRDPQGSETQYF. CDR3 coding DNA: TGTGCCACCAGCAGAGACCCCCAGGGTTCAGAGACCCAGTACTTC.

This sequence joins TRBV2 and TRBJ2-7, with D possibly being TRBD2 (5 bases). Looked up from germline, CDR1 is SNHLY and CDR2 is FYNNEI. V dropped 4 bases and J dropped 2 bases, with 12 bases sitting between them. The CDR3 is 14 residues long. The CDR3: CASSVGLNPYEQYV. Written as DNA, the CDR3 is TGTGCCAGCAGTGTTGGACTCAATCCCTACGAGCAGTACGTC.

The CDR3 DNA reads as TGCGCCAGCAGCCAAGAGCCAACAGGGCCCCCCACAGATACGCAGTATTTT. This sequence encodes CASSQEPTGPPTDTQYF. The chain joins TRBV4-1 to TRBJ2-3, with D perhaps TRBD1 (6 bases). In germline, CDR1 is MGHRA, CDR2 YSYEKL. The CDR3 consists of 17 residues. The ends were cut back, 0 bases at V and 2 bases at J, with 15 bases in the middle.

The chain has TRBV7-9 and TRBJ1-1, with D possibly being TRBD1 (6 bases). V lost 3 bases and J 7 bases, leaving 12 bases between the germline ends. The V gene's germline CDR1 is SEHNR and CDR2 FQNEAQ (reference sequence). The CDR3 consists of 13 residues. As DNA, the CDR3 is TGTGCCAGCAGCTTTCATCAGGACAGTGAAGCTTTCTTT. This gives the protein CASSFHQDSEAFF.